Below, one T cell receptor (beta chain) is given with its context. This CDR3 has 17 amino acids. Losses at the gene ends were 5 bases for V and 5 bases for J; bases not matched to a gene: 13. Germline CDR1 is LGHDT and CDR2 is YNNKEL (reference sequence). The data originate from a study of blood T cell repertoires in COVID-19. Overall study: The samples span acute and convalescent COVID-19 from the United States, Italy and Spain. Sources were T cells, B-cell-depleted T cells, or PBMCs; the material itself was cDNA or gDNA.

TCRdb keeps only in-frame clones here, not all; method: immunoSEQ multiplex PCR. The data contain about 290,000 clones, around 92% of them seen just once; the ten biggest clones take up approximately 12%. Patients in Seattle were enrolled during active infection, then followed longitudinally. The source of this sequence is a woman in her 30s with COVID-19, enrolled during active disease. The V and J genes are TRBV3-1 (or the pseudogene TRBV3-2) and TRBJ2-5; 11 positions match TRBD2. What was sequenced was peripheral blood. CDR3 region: CASSDPRSGGAFETQYF. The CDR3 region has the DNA TGTGCCAGCAGCGATCCCCGTAGCGGGGGGGCATTTGAGACCCAGTACTTC.